This T cell receptor (beta chain) was recovered during a study of cytomegalovirus exposure and HLA in healthy donors. A multiplex PCR was run with 60 Vbeta primers and 13 Jbeta primers. The repertoire was sequenced with immunoSEQ multiplex PCR; TCRdb's copy has only in-frame clones and lacks some. The profile shows about 130,000 clones, approximately 71% of them singletons. Study conclusions and caveats: In vitro confirmation showed a few CMV-associated chains to be CMV antigen specific.

The CDR3 covers 16 residues. Germline V gives CDR1 SEHNR, CDR2 FQNEAQ (reference sequence). Between the trimmed V and J ends, which lost 5 bases and 8 bases, there was a span of 23 bases. With respect to this clone: Its target is not known.

The sample consisted of PBMCs. This TCR came from an older woman in good health and CMV-seronegative. The V and J genes are TRBV7-9 and TRBJ2-3; TRBD1 might be the D (6 bases). CDR3 in amino acids: CASSPLQGPAWGTQYF. The CDR3 DNA sequence: TGTGCCAGCAGCCCCTTACAGGGACCCGCTTGGGGTACGCAGTATTTT.